This T cell receptor beta chain was retrieved from a study of patients and donors after allogeneic stem cell transplantation. Each CDR3 protein is one row after TCRdb ran MiXCR on the RT-PCR reads. The sample yields about 57,000 distinct CDR3 sequences, about an eighth seen once. This clonotype was counted between two and nine times. Germline lookup yields CDR1 DFQATT and CDR2 SNEGSKA (reference sequence). The CDR3 has 20 amino acids. V shed 0 bases and J 8 bases; nucleotides not matched to a gene: 19. This TCR was sampled from a human donor who was either an allogeneic HSCT recipient or a stem cell or donor lymphocyte infusion donor (not recorded which). It is not recorded whose cells these are; they may come from a transplant donor. The rearrangement uses TRBV20-1 and TRBJ2-4; the match to TRBD2 covers 13 bases. Sequencing used blood, either unsorted or a sorted T cell fraction (not recorded which). CDR3 in amino acids: CSARDPWGTSGISSGDIQYF. The CDR3 nucleotides read TGCAGTGCTAGAGATCCCTGGGGGACTAGCGGGATTTCATCAGGGGACATTCAGTACTTC.